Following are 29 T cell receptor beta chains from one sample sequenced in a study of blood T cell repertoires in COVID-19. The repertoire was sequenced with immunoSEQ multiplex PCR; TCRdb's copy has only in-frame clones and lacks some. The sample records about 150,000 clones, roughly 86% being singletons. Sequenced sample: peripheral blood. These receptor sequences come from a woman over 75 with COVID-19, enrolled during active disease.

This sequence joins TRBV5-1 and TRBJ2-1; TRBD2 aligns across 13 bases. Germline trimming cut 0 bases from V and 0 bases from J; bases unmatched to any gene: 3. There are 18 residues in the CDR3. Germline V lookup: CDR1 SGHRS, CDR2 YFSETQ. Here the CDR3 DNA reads TGCGCCAGCAGCTTGGCCACTAGCGGGAGGGCCTCCTACAATGAGCAGTTCTTC. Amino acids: CASSLATSGRASYNEQFF.

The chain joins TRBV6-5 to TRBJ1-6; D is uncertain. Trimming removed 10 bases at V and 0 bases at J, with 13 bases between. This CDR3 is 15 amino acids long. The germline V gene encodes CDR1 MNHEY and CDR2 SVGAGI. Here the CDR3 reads CATRWESSYNSPLHF. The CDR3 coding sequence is TGTGCCACCCGGTGGGAGAGCTCCTATAATTCACCCCTCCACTTT.

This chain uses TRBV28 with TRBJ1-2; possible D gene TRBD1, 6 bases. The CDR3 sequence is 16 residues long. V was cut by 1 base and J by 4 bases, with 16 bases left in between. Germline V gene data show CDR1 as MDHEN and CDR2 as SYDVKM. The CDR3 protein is CASSLSGGGRIYGYTF. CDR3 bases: TGTGCCAGCAGTTTATCGGGAGGGGGTAGGATCTATGGCTACACCTTC.

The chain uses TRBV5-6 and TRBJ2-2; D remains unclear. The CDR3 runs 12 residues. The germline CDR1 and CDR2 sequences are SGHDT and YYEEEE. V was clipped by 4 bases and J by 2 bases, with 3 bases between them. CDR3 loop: CASSLNTGELFF. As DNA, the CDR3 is TGTGCCAGCAGCCTTAACACCGGGGAGCTGTTTTTT.

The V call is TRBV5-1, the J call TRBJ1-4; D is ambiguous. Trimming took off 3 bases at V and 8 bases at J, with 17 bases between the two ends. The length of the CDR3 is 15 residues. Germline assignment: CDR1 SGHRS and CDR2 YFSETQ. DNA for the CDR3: TGCGCCAGCAGCTCGGGGTCCCGGGCGGAAGAAAAACTGTTTTTT. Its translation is CASSSGSRAEEKLFF.

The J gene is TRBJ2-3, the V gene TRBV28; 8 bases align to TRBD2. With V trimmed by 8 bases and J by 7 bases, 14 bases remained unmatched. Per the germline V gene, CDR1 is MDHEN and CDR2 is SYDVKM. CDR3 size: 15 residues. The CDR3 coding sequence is TGTGCCAGCTCACTGACGGGAGGGTCGATCCATACGCAGTATTTT. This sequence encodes CASSLTGGSIHTQYF.

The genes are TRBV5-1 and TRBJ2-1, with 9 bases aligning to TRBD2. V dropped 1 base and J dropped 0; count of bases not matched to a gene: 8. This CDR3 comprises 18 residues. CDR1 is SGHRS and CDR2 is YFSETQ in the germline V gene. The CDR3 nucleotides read TGCGCCAGCAGCTTGAGAACTAGCGGGTGGAGCTCCTACAATGAGCAGTTCTTC. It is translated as CASSLRTSGWSSYNEQFF.

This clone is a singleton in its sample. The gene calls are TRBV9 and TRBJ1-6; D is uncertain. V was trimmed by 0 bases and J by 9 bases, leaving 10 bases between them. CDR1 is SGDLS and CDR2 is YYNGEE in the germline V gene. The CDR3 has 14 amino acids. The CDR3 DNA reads TGTGCCAGCAGCGTAGTTCGGGGTACTTCACCCCTCCACTTT. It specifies CASSVVRGTSPLHF.

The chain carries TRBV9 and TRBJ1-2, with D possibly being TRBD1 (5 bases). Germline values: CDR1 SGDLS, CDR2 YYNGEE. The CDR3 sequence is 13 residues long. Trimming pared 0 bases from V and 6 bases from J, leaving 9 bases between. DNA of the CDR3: TGTGCCAGCAGCGTAGTCGGGGGGGATGGCTACACCTTC. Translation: CASSVVGGDGYTF.

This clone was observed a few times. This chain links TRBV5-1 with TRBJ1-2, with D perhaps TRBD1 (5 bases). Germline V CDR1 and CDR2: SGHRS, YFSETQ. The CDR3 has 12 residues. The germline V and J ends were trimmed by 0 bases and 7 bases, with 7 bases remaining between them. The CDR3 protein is CASSLAGGGYTF. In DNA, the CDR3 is TGCGCCAGCAGCTTGGCCGGGGGTGGCTACACCTTC.

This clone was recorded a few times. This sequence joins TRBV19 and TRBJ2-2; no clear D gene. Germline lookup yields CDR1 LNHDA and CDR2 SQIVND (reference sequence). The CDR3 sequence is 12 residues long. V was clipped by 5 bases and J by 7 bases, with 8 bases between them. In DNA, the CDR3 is TGTGCCAGTAGTTCCTTTTTCGGGGAGCTGTTTTTT. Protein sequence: CASSSFFGELFF.

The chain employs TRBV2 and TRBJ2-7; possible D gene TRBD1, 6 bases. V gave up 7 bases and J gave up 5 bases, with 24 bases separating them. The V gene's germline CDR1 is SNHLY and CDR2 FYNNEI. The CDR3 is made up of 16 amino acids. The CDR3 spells CASNITLQGPLDEQYF. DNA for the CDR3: TGTGCCAGCAACATTACTCTCCAGGGGCCTCTCGACGAGCAGTACTTC.

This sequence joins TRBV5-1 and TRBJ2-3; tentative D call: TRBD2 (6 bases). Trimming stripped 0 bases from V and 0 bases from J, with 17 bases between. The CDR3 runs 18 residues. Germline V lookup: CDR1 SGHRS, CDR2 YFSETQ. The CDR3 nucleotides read TGCGCCAGCAGCTTGGTCCTCGGGAGAGGAACTAGCACAGATACGCAGTATTTT. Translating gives CASSLVLGRGTSTDTQYF.

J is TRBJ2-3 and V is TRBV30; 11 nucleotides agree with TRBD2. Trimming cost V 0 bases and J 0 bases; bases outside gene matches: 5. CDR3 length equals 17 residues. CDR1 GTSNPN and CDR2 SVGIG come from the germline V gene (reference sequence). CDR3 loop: CAWSVTSGGPSTDTQYF. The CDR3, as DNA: TGTGCCTGGAGTGTAACTAGCGGGGGCCCGAGCACAGATACGCAGTATTTT.

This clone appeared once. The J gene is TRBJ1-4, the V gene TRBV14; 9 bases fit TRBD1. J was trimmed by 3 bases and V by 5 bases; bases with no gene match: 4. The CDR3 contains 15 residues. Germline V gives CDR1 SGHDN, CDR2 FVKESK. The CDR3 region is CASSLYRGPNEKLFF. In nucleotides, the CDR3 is TGTGCCAGCAGCTTATACAGGGGGCCTAATGAAAAACTGTTTTTT.

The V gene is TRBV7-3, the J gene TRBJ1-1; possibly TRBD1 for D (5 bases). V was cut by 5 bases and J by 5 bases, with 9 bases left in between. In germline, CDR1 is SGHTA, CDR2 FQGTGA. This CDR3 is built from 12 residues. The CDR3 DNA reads TGTGCCAGCAGCAATGGGGGGACTGAAGCTTTCTTT. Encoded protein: CASSNGGTEAFF. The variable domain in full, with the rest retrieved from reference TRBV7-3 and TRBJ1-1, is GAGVSQTPSNKVTEKGKYVELRCDPISGHTALYWYRQSLGQGPEFLIYFQGTGAADDSGLPNDRFFAVRPEGSVSTLKIQRTERGDSAVYLCASSNGGTEAFFGQGTRLTVV.

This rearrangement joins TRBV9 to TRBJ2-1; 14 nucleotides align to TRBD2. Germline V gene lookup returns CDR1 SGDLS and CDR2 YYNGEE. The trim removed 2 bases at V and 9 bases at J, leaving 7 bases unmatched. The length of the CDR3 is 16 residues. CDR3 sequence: CASSVLTSGGVGEQFF. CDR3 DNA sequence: TGTGCCAGCAGCGTCCTGACTAGCGGGGGGGTCGGTGAGCAGTTCTTC.

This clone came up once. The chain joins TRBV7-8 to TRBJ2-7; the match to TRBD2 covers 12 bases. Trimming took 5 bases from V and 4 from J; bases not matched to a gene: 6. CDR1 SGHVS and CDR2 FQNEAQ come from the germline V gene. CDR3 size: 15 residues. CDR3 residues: CASSPLAGGQYEQYF. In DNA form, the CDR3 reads TGTGCCAGCAGCCCCCTAGCGGGAGGGCAGTACGAGCAGTACTTC. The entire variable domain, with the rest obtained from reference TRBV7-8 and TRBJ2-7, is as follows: GAGVSQSPRYKVAKRGQDVALRCDPISGHVSLFWYQQALGQGPEFLTYFQNEAQLDKSGLPSDRFFAERPEGSVSTLKIQRTQQEDSAVYLCASSPLAGGQYEQYFGPGTRLTVT.

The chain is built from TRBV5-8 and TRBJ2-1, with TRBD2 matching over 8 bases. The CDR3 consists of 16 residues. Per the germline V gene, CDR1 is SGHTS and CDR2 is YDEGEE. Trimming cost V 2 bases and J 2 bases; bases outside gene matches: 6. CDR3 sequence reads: CASSFGLAVTYNEQFF. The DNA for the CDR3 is TGTGCCAGCAGCTTCGGACTAGCAGTGACCTACAATGAGCAGTTCTTC.

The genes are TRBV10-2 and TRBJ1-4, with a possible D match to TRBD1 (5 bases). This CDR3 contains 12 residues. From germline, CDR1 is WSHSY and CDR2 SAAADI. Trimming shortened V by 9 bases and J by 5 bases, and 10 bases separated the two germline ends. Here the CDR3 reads CASRQGNEKLFF. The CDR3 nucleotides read TGCGCCAGTCGGCAGGGAAATGAAAAACTGTTTTTT.

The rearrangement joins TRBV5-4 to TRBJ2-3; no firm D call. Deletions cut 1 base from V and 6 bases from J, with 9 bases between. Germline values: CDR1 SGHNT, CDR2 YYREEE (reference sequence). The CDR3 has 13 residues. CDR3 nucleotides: TGTGCCAGCAGCTTGCCAGTGGTGGATACGCAGTATTTT. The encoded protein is CASSLPVVDTQYF. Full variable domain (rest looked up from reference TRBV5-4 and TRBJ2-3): ETGVTQSPTHLIKTRGQQVTLRCSSQSGHNTVSWYQQALGQGPQFIFQYYREEENGRGNFPPRFSGLQFPNYSSELNVNALELDDSALYLCASSLPVVDTQYFGPGTRLTVL.

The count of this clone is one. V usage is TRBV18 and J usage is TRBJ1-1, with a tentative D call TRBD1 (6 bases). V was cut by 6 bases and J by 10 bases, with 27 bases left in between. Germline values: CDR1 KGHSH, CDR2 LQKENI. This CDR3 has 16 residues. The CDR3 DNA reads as TGTGCCAGCTCTGAAAGGGCAGGGGACACCCGTGTTCGAGCTTTCTTT. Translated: CASSERAGDTRVRAFF.

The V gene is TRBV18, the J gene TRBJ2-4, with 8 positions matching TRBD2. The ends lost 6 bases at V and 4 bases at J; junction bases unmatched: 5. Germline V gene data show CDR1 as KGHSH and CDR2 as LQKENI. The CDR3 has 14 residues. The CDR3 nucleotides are TGTGCCAGCTCCCGCCGGGGGGGGAAAAACATTCAGTACTTC. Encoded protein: CASSRRGGKNIQYF.

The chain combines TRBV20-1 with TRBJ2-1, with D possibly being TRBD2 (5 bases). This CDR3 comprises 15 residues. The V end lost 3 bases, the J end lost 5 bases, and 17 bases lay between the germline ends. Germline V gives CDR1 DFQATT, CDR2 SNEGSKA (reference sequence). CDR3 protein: CSASSVRAGNNEQFF. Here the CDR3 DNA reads TGCAGTGCTAGTTCCGTGCGGGCAGGAAACAATGAGCAGTTCTTC.

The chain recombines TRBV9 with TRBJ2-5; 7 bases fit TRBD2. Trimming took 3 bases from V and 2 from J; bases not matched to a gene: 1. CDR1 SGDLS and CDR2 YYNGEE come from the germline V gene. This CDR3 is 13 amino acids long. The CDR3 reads CASSGGSQETQYF. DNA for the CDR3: TGTGCCAGCAGCGGCGGGAGTCAAGAGACCCAGTACTTC.

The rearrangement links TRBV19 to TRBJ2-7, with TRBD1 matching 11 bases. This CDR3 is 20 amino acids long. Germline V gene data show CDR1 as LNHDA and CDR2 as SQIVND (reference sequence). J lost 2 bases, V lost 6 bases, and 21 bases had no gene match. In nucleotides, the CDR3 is TGTGCCAGTAGCAACGGGACAGGGGGTTTCCTAGGAGACCACACCTACGAGCAGTACTTC. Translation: CASSNGTGGFLGDHTYEQYF.

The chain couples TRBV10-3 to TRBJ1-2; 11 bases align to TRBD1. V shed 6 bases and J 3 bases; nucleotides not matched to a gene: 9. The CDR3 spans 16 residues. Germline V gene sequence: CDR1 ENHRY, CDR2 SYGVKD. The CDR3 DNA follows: TGTGCCATCAGGGAACGGACAGGGGGCGTCCACTATGGCTACACCTTC. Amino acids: CAIRERTGGVHYGYTF.

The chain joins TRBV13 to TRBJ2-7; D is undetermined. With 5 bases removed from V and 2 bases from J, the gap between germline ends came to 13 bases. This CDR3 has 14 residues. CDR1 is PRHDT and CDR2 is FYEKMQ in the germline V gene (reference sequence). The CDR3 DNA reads TGTGCCAGCAGCCCCCGCGGCACACCCTACGAGCAGTACTTC. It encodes CASSPRGTPYEQYF.

CDR3 region: CASSRGRLSSYEQYF. The CDR3 DNA sequence: TGTGCCAGCAGCCGGGGGCGGCTGAGCTCCTACGAGCAGTACTTC. J is TRBJ2-7 and V is TRBV3-1 (or the pseudogene TRBV3-2); maybe TRBD1 (6 bases). Germline V CDR1 and CDR2: LGHDT, YNNKEL (reference sequence). V was cut by 4 bases and J by 0 bases, with 13 bases left in between. The CDR3 has 15 amino acids.